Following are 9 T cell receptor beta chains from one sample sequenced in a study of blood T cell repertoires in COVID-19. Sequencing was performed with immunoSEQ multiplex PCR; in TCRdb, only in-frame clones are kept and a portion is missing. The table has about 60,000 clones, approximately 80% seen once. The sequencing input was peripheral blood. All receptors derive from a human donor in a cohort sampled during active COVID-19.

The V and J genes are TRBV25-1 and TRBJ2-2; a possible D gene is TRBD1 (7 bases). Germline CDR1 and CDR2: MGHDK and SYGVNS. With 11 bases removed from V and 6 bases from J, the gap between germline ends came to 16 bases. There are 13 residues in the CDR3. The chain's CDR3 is CASGQGGPGELFF. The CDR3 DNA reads TGTGCCTCGGGGCAGGGGGGTCCCGGGGAGCTGTTTTTT. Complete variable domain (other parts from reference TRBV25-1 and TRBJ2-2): EADIYQTPRYLVIGTGKKITLECSQTMGHDKMYWYQQDPGMELHLIHYSYGVNSTEKGDLSSESTVSRIRTEHFPLTLESARPSHTSQYLCASGQGGPGELFFGEGSRLTVL.

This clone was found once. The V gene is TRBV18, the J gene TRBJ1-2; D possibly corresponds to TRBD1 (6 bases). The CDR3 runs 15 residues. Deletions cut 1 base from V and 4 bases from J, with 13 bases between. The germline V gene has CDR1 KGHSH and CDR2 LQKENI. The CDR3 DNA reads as TGTGCCAGCTCACCACGACAGGACGCGGTCTATGGCTACACCTTC. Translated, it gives CASSPRQDAVYGYTF.

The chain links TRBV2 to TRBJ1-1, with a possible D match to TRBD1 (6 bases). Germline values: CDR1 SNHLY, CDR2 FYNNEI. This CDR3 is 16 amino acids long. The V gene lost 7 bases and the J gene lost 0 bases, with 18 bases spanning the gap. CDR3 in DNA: TGTGCCAGCAAGGGGGGGCGCACAGGGCTGAACACTGAAGCTTTCTTT. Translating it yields CASKGGRTGLNTEAFF.

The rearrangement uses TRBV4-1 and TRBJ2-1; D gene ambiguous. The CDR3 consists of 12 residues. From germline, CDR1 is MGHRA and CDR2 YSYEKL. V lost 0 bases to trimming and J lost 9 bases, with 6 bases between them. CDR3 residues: CASSQDTGEQFF. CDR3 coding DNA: TGCGCCAGCAGCCAAGATACGGGTGAGCAGTTCTTC.

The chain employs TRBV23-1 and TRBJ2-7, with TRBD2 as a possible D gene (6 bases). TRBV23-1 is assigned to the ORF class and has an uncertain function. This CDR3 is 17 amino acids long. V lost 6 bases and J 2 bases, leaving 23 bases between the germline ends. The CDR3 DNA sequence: TGCGCCAGCAGGGGAGGAGCTCTTCCCACCCTAACCTACGAGCAGTACTTC. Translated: CASRGGALPTLTYEQYF.

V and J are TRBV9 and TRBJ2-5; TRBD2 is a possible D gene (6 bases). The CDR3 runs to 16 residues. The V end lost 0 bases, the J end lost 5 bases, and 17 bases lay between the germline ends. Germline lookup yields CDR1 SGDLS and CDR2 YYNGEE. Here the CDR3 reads CASSVDGKEGRETQYF. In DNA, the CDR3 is TGTGCCAGCAGCGTAGACGGGAAGGAGGGTCGGGAGACCCAGTACTTC.

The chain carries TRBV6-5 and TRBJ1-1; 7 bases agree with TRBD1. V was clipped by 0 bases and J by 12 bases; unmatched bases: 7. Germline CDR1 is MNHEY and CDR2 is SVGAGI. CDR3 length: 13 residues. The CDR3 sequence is CASSYSNTGVPFF. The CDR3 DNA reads TGTGCCAGCAGTTACTCTAATACAGGGGTCCCTTTCTTT.

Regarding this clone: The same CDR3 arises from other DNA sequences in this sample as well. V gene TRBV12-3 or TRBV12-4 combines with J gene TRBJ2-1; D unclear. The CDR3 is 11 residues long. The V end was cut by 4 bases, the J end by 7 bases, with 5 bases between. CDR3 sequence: CASSSSNEQFF. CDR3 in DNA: TGTGCCAGCAGTTCCTCGAATGAGCAGTTCTTC.

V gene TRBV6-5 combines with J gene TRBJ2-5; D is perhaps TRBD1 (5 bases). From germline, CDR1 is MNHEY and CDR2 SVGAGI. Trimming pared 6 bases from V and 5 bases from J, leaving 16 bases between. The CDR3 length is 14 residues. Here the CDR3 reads CASSQDTARETQYF. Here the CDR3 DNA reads TGTGCCAGCAGCCAGGACACCGCGCGGGAGACCCAGTACTTC.